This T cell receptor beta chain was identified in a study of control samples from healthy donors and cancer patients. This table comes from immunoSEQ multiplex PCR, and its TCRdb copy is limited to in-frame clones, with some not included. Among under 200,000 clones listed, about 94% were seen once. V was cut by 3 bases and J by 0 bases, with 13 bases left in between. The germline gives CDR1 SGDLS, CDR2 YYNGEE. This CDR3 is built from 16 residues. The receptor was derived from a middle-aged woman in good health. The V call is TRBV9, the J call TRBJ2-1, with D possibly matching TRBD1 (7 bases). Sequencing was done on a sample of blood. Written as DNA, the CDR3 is TGTGCCAGCAGCGCTACCCAGGGGGGCTCCTACAATGAGCAGTTCTTC. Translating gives CASSATQGGSYNEQFF.